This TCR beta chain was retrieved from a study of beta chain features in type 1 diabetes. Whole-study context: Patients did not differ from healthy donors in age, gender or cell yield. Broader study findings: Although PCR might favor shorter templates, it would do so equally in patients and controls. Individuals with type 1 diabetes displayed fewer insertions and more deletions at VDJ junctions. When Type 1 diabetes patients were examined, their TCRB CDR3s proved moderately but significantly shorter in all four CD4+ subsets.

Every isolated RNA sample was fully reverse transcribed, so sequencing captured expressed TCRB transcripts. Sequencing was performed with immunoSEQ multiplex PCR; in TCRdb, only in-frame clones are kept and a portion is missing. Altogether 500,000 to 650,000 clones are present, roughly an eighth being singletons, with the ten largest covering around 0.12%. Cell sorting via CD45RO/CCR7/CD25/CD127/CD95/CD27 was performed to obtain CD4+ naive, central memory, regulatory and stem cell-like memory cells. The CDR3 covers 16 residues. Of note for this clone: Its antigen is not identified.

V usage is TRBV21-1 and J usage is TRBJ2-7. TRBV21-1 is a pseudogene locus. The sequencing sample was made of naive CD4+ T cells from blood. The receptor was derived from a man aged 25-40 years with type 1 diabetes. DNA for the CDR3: TGTGCCAGCAGCTCCCCGGGGCCTAGGAGCTCCTACGAGCAGTACTTC. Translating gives CASSSPGPRSSYEQYF.